The entry that follows covers one T cell receptor (beta chain) sequence. The record originates from a study of blood T cell repertoires in COVID-19. Study-level information: Samples taken during acute and convalescent COVID-19 were collected in the United States, Italy and Spain. PBMCs, B-cell-depleted T cells, or T cells provided the cDNA or gDNA that made up the material.

How the authors handled the data: Amplification of reference gene primers was used by the study to estimate nucleated cell counts. The protocol was immunoSEQ multiplex PCR, while the TCRdb copy is restricted to in-frame clones and leaves out a portion. The DNA gave D and trimming, while V, J and clone size come from that table. Among around 300,000 clones, roughly nine tenths were seen once, and the ten largest hold approximately 2%. The CDR3 loop spans 13 amino acids. Germline CDR1 is SGHVS and CDR2 is FQNEAQ. The trim removed 5 bases at V and 7 bases at J, leaving 2 bases unmatched. The sample comprised peripheral blood. The clonotype originates from a man aged 50-59 years with acute or convalescent COVID-19. This sequence joins TRBV7-8 and TRBJ1-5; 10 bases fit TRBD1. CDR3 sequence: CASSGDRGQPQHF. The CDR3 DNA reads TGTGCCAGCAGCGGGGACAGGGGACAGCCCCAGCATTTT.